These 16 T cell receptor beta chains were sequenced from one sample in a study of blood T cell repertoires in COVID-19. Data came from immunoSEQ multiplex PCR; TCRdb stores just in-frame clones and leaves some out. The sample has 250,000 or so clones; roughly 84% are singletons. Sequenced input: peripheral blood. The source is a woman in her thirties or forties who had recovered from COVID-19.

J is TRBJ1-5 and V is TRBV2, with D maybe TRBD1 (5 bases). CDR1 and CDR2 from the germline V gene are SNHLY and FYNNEI. The V gene lost 5 bases and the J gene lost 0 bases, with 11 bases spanning the gap. The CDR3 extends over 15 amino acids. CDR3 nucleotides: TGTGCCAGCAGTCTCCAGGGCTTTAGCAATCAGCCCCAGCATTTT. Translation gives CASSLQGFSNQPQHF.

This chain uses TRBV19 with TRBJ1-1; TRBD1 aligns across 8 bases. Germline V gene lookup returns CDR1 LNHDA and CDR2 SQIVND (reference sequence). V shed 11 bases and J 0 bases; nucleotides not matched to a gene: 5. This CDR3 has 13 amino acids. The DNA of the CDR3 is TGTGCCGGAAGCAGGGGGCTGAACACTGAAGCTTTCTTT. Translation: CAGSRGLNTEAFF.

The chain recombines TRBV6-1 with TRBJ2-6; the D gene is possibly TRBD2 (5 bases). Germline CDR1 MNHNS, CDR2 SASEGT. This CDR3 is 15 amino acids long. Trimming took 3 bases from V and 3 from J, leaving 9 bases between them. The CDR3 protein is CASSERVGGANVLTF. The CDR3 coding sequence is TGTGCCAGCAGTGAGAGGGTTGGTGGGGCCAACGTCCTGACTTTC.

The chain uses TRBV28 and TRBJ2-3; 10 bases are a match to TRBD2. Unmatched junction bases numbered 13, after V lost 4 bases and J lost 6 bases. This CDR3 comprises 17 residues. Germline V gene lookup returns CDR1 MDHEN and CDR2 SYDVKM. The CDR3 DNA reads as TGTGCCAGCAGTTCCCTGACTAGCGGGCAAAGTCCCGATACGCAGTATTTT. Protein sequence: CASSSLTSGQSPDTQYF.

This clone showed up just once. The V and J genes are TRBV6-1 and TRBJ1-6; D uncertain. The CDR3 covers 18 residues. The V gene's germline CDR1 is MNHNS and CDR2 SASEGT. Trimming took 4 bases from V and 4 from J, leaving 20 bases between them. The CDR3 DNA reads as TGTGCCAGCAGTGTAGTGGGCACCAACAATGGGTATAATTCACCCCTCCACTTT. This codes for CASSVVGTNNGYNSPLHF.

The V call is TRBV28, the J call TRBJ2-1; 10 bases fit TRBD2. The CDR3 runs 16 residues. Looked up from germline, CDR1 is MDHEN and CDR2 is SYDVKM. V was pared by 4 bases and J by 7 bases, with 10 bases of the junction left unmatched. The CDR3 DNA is TGTGCCAGCAGTTACTATAGCGGGGGGTACGGGAATGAGCAGTTCTTC. Its translation: CASSYYSGGYGNEQFF.

This chain uses TRBV5-1 with TRBJ2-7; D possibly corresponds to TRBD1 (6 bases). This CDR3 contains 16 residues. Trimming stripped 0 bases from V and 4 bases from J, with 17 bases between. Germline lookup yields CDR1 SGHRS and CDR2 YFSETQ. This chain's CDR3 is CASSLAFATGSYEQYF. The DNA of the CDR3 is TGCGCCAGCAGCTTGGCCTTCGCCACAGGGTCTTACGAGCAGTACTTC. The variable domain in full, with the rest retrieved from reference TRBV5-1 and TRBJ2-7, is KAGVTQTPRYLIKTRGQQVTLSCSPISGHRSVSWYQQTPGQGLQFLFEYFSETQRNKGNFPGRFSGRQFSNSRSEMNVSTLELGDSALYLCASSLAFATGSYEQYFGPGTRLTVT.

The chain joins TRBV4-1 to TRBJ1-2; the D is unclear. Germline V gene data show CDR1 as MGHRA and CDR2 as YSYEKL. V lost 1 base to trimming and J lost 4 bases, with 10 bases between them. The CDR3 spans 14 residues. The CDR3 loop is CASSQALRVYGYTF. The CDR3 DNA reads as TGCGCCAGCAGCCAAGCGCTGAGGGTCTATGGCTACACCTTC.

The rearrangement links TRBV6-1 to TRBJ2-5; 11 positions match TRBD2. Germline values: CDR1 MNHNS, CDR2 SASEGT. CDR3 size: 15 residues. V gave up 0 bases and J gave up 13 bases; unmatched junction bases: 10. This CDR3 is CASSEALISSGGMYF. The CDR3 DNA reads as TGTGCCAGCAGTGAAGCCCTCATTTCTAGCGGGGGGATGTACTTC.

This clone was found once. J is TRBJ1-5 and V is TRBV6-5; D possibly corresponds to TRBD1 (5 bases). Trimming took off 0 bases at V and 7 bases at J, with 7 bases between the two ends. This CDR3 comprises 13 residues. Germline V gives CDR1 MNHEY, CDR2 SVGAGI. In nucleotides, the CDR3 is TGTGCCAGCAGTTACTCTAAGGGGCAGCCCCAGCATTTT. Translating it yields CASSYSKGQPQHF.

This clone was seen once. The chain uses TRBV5-6 and TRBJ1-4; no firm D call. V was cut by 0 bases and J by 7 bases, with 10 bases left in between. Germline V CDR1 and CDR2: SGHDT, YYEEEE. The CDR3 is made up of 14 amino acids. This CDR3 is CASSLAQLGEKLFF. CDR3 DNA sequence: TGTGCCAGCAGCTTGGCACAGTTGGGTGAAAAACTGTTTTTT. The full variable domain, in which reference TRBV5-6 and TRBJ1-4 provide the parts outside the CDR3, is DAGVTQSPTHLIKTRGQQVTLRCSPKSGHDTVSWYQQALGQGPQFIFQYYEEEERQRGNFPDRFSGHQFPNYSSELNVNALLLGDSALYLCASSLAQLGEKLFFGSGTQLSVL.

CDR3 sequence (DNA): TGTGCCATCAGTGACAGGGGTGAGACTGAAGCTTTCTTT. This encodes CAISDRGETEAFF. This chain links TRBV10-3 with TRBJ1-1, with a tentative D call TRBD1 (6 bases). V lost 3 bases and J 5 bases, leaving 10 bases between the germline ends. CDR1 is ENHRY, CDR2 SYGVKD, per germline. The CDR3 has 13 amino acids.

The chain has TRBV3-1 (or the pseudogene TRBV3-2) and TRBJ2-3, with 8 nucleotides matching TRBD1. The V gene's germline CDR1 is LGHDT and CDR2 YNNKEL (reference sequence). V lost 5 bases and J lost 4; bases outside the gene matches: 5. CDR3 length equals 14 residues. DNA of the CDR3: TGTGCCAGCAGCACCGGACAGGGTGCAGATACGCAGTATTTT. Amino acid sequence: CASSTGQGADTQYF.

The chain joins TRBV11-2 to TRBJ1-1; possibly TRBD1 for D (5 bases). This CDR3 contains 14 residues. Germline loops: CDR1 SGHAT, CDR2 FQNNGV. Trimming removed 6 bases from V and 6 bases from J, with 17 bases in between. In DNA, the CDR3 is TGTGCCAGCAGTACAGTGCGGGGGTCGGCTGAAGCTTTCTTT. Protein product: CASSTVRGSAEAFF.

J is TRBJ1-2 and V is TRBV29-1; no clear D. There are 13 residues in the CDR3. The V gene lost 3 bases and the J gene lost 6 bases, with 14 bases spanning the gap. Germline CDR1 reads SQVTM; CDR2 reads ANQGSEA. CDR3 sequence reads: CSVDKAAADGYTF. The CDR3 DNA follows: TGCAGCGTTGATAAGGCGGCCGCAGATGGCTACACCTTC.

This rearrangement joins TRBV5-6 to TRBJ1-2; TRBD1 matches 8 bases. V lost 3 bases and J lost 4; bases outside the gene matches: 2. The germline gives CDR1 SGHDT, CDR2 YYEEEE. This CDR3 has 13 amino acids. The CDR3 region has the DNA TGTGCCAGCAGCTCCGGACAGGGCTATGGCTACACCTTC. Amino acids: CASSSGQGYGYTF. Full variable domain (remainder filled in from reference TRBV5-6 and TRBJ1-2): DAGVTQSPTHLIKTRGQQVTLRCSPKSGHDTVSWYQQALGQGPQFIFQYYEEEERQRGNFPDRFSGHQFPNYSSELNVNALLLGDSALYLCASSSGQGYGYTFGSGTRLTVV.